This is a list of T cell receptor beta chains from one sample in a study of beta chain features in type 1 diabetes. Data came from immunoSEQ multiplex PCR; TCRdb stores just in-frame clones and leaves some out. The sample includes 150,000 to 190,000 clones, around 8% of them seen just once. Source material: central memory CD4+ T cells from blood. These receptors all stem from a young man in good health. Each CDR3 is given with its conserved first and last residue. The order of the fields is CDR3 length, V gene, clone size, J gene, D gene, CDR3 DNA, CDR3 protein. A D gene is named only where the DNA matches it firmly. Where a row states a size, it is once, few, many or the class of an expanded clone; other rows omit it.

CDR3 length: 12; V gene: TRBV9; clone size: -; J gene: TRBJ2-1; D gene: -; CDR3 DNA: TGTGCCAGCAGCGTAGAGGGGAATGAGCAGTTCTTC; CDR3 protein: CASSVEGNEQFF
CDR3 length: 13; V gene: TRBV6-5; clone size: -; J gene: TRBJ2-5; D gene: -; CDR3 DNA: TGTGCCAGCAGTTACGGAAACCGGGGGACCCAGTACTTC; CDR3 protein: CASSYGNRGTQYF
CDR3 length: 14; V gene: TRBV7-3; clone size: few; J gene: TRBJ2-3; D gene: TRBD1; CDR3 DNA: TGTGCCAGCAGCCGGGGACAGGGCACAGATACGCAGTATTTT; CDR3 protein: CASSRGQGTDTQYF
CDR3 length: 15; V gene: TRBV5-1; clone size: -; J gene: TRBJ1-6; D gene: -; CDR3 DNA: TGCGCCAGCAGCTTGGGGGACACCAATAATTCACCCCTCCACTTT; CDR3 protein: CASSLGDTNNSPLHF
CDR3 length: 15; V gene: TRBV19; clone size: few; J gene: TRBJ2-2; D gene: -; CDR3 DNA: TGTGCCAACCCCAAGGGGCAGGGTAACACCGGGGAGCTGTTTTTT; CDR3 protein: CANPKGQGNTGELFF
CDR3 length: 16; V gene: TRBV5-6; clone size: few; J gene: TRBJ2-1; D gene: -; CDR3 DNA: TGTGCCAGCAGCAGCCCAGGGGGGAGCTCCTACAATGAGCAGTTCTTC; CDR3 protein: CASSSPGGSSYNEQFF
CDR3 length: 15; V gene: TRBV2; clone size: -; J gene: TRBJ2-3; D gene: TRBD2; CDR3 DNA: TGTGCCAGCAGGCGACTAGCGGGTTTAACAGATACGCAGTATTTT; CDR3 protein: CASRRLAGLTDTQYF
CDR3 length: 14; V gene: TRBV19; clone size: few; J gene: TRBJ1-5; D gene: -; CDR3 DNA: TGTGCCAGTAGTGCCACAGGAAGCAATCAGCCCCAGCATTTT; CDR3 protein: CASSATGSNQPQHF
CDR3 length: 17; V gene: TRBV4-2; clone size: few; J gene: TRBJ2-2; D gene: TRBD1; CDR3 DNA: TGTGCCAGCAGCCAAGATGCCGGGACAGGGCACACCGGGGAGCTGTTTTTT; CDR3 protein: CASSQDAGTGHTGELFF
CDR3 length: 14; V gene: TRBV25-1; clone size: -; J gene: TRBJ1-2; D gene: -; CDR3 DNA: TGTGCCAGCAGTGTGGGGGACTATATGGATGGCTACACCTTC; CDR3 protein: CASSVGDYMDGYTF
CDR3 length: 15; V gene: TRBV2; clone size: -; J gene: TRBJ1-5; D gene: TRBD1; CDR3 DNA: TGTGCCAGCAGGGGCGGACAGGGGGTCGGTCAGCCCCAGCATTTT; CDR3 protein: CASRGGQGVGQPQHF
CDR3 length: 13; V gene: TRBV6-1; clone size: many; J gene: TRBJ1-6; D gene: TRBD1; CDR3 DNA: TGTGCCAGCAGGACAGGGTGGAATTCACCCCTCCACTTT; CDR3 protein: CASRTGWNSPLHF
CDR3 length: 19; V gene: TRBV4-2; clone size: many; J gene: TRBJ2-1; D gene: -; CDR3 DNA: TGTGCCAGCAGCCAAGGGATAGGACCAACAGGCCTAAAATACAATGAGCAGTTCTTC; CDR3 protein: CASSQGIGPTGLKYNEQFF
CDR3 length: 14; V gene: TRBV9; clone size: few; J gene: TRBJ1-2; D gene: -; CDR3 DNA: TGTGCCAGCAGCCTAGGGACGGAGGACTATGGCTACACCTTC; CDR3 protein: CASSLGTEDYGYTF
CDR3 length: 11; V gene: TRBV20-1; clone size: -; J gene: TRBJ2-5; D gene: -; CDR3 DNA: TGCAGTGCTAGACTCCAGGAGACCCAGTACTTC; CDR3 protein: CSARLQETQYF
CDR3 length: 14; V gene: TRBV28; clone size: -; J gene: TRBJ1-2; D gene: TRBD1; CDR3 DNA: TGTGCCAGCAGTTTCTGGGACAGCTACTATGGCTACACCTTC; CDR3 protein: CASSFWDSYYGYTF
CDR3 length: 16; V gene: TRBV9; clone size: few; J gene: TRBJ2-1; D gene: TRBD2; CDR3 DNA: TGTGCCAGCAGTGGAGCTAGCGGGAGTACATACAATGAGCAGTTCTTC; CDR3 protein: CASSGASGSTYNEQFF
CDR3 length: 14; V gene: TRBV28; clone size: -; J gene: TRBJ1-1; D gene: -; CDR3 DNA: TGTGCCAGCGTCCTCGGGGGTCGGGGCACTGAAGCTTTCTTT; CDR3 protein: CASVLGGRGTEAFF
CDR3 length: 15; V gene: TRBV18; clone size: medium-sized; J gene: TRBJ2-1; D gene: TRBD2; CDR3 DNA: TGTGCCAGCTCACCAGGGACGGGAGGTTACAATGAGCAGTTCTTC; CDR3 protein: CASSPGTGGYNEQFF
CDR3 length: 19; V gene: TRBV18; clone size: -; J gene: TRBJ2-3; D gene: TRBD2; CDR3 DNA: TGTGCCAGCTCACCGCCCCTCGGCGGGGGATTTTCTAGCACAGATACGCAGTATTTT; CDR3 protein: CASSPPLGGGFSSTDTQYF
CDR3 length: 13; V gene: TRBV7-7; clone size: few; J gene: TRBJ2-5; D gene: TRBD2; CDR3 DNA: TGTGCTACTTCGGGACTAGGGTCGGGGACCCAGTACTTC; CDR3 protein: CATSGLGSGTQYF
CDR3 length: 13; V gene: TRBV28; clone size: few; J gene: TRBJ1-1; D gene: TRBD1; CDR3 DNA: TGTGCCAGCAGCCTCCGGGACAGGCAAGGAGCTTTCTTT; CDR3 protein: CASSLRDRQGAFF
CDR3 length: 15; V gene: TRBV5-4; clone size: few; J gene: TRBJ2-7; D gene: TRBD1; CDR3 DNA: TGTGCCAGCAGCTTGGGGGGGACAGGGGCTCTCGAGCAGTACTTC; CDR3 protein: CASSLGGTGALEQYF
CDR3 length: 12; V gene: TRBV5-1; clone size: -; J gene: TRBJ2-3; D gene: -; CDR3 DNA: TGCGCCAGCAGCTTCAACAGTGATACGCAGTATTTT; CDR3 protein: CASSFNSDTQYF
CDR3 length: 14; V gene: TRBV19; clone size: few; J gene: TRBJ2-3; D gene: -; CDR3 DNA: TGTGCCAGTAAATGGCAGACTAGCACAGATACGCAGTATTTT; CDR3 protein: CASKWQTSTDTQYF
CDR3 length: 15; V gene: TRBV5-6; clone size: few; J gene: TRBJ1-5; D gene: TRBD1; CDR3 DNA: TGTGCCAGCAGCCCTGGGACAGGGGATAATCAGCCCCAGCATTTT; CDR3 protein: CASSPGTGDNQPQHF
CDR3 length: 12; V gene: TRBV7-2; clone size: many; J gene: TRBJ2-1; D gene: -; CDR3 DNA: TGTGCCAGCAGCTTAGTTAACAATGAGCAGTTCTTC; CDR3 protein: CASSLVNNEQFF
CDR3 length: 12; V gene: TRBV6-6; clone size: few; J gene: TRBJ1-6; D gene: -; CDR3 DNA: TGTGCCAGCGCCGAGAATAATTCACCCCTCCACTTT; CDR3 protein: CASAENNSPLHF
CDR3 length: 15; V gene: TRBV9; clone size: few; J gene: TRBJ1-1; D gene: -; CDR3 DNA: TGTGCCAGCAGCTCCCCTCAACAGGGGAACACTGAAGCTTTCTTT; CDR3 protein: CASSSPQQGNTEAFF
CDR3 length: 13; V gene: TRBV28; clone size: few; J gene: TRBJ2-1; D gene: -; CDR3 DNA: TGTGCCAGCAGTTGGGCACTAGATAATGAGCAGTTCTTC; CDR3 protein: CASSWALDNEQFF
CDR3 length: 14; V gene: TRBV7-3; clone size: few; J gene: TRBJ1-1; D gene: -; CDR3 DNA: TGTGCCAGCAGCCTACAGAGAATGAACACTGAAGCTTTCTTT; CDR3 protein: CASSLQRMNTEAFF
CDR3 length: 14; V gene: TRBV7-2; clone size: few; J gene: TRBJ2-4; D gene: TRBD2; CDR3 DNA: TGTGCCAGCAGCTCTAGCGGGAGGAAAAACATTCAGTACTTC; CDR3 protein: CASSSSGRKNIQYF
CDR3 length: 11; V gene: TRBV18; clone size: many; J gene: TRBJ2-1; D gene: -; CDR3 DNA: TGTGCCAGCTCACGAGACAATGAGCAGTTCTTC; CDR3 protein: CASSRDNEQFF
CDR3 length: 16; V gene: TRBV4-1; clone size: few; J gene: TRBJ2-1; D gene: TRBD1; CDR3 DNA: TGCGCCAGCAGCCCGGGGACAGGGAAAGCCTACAATGAGCAGTTCTTC; CDR3 protein: CASSPGTGKAYNEQFF
CDR3 length: 15; V gene: TRBV7-2; clone size: few; J gene: TRBJ2-5; D gene: TRBD1; CDR3 DNA: TGTGCCAGCAGCTTAGGGGGACAGGGGCAAGAGACCCAGTACTTC; CDR3 protein: CASSLGGQGQETQYF
CDR3 length: 13; V gene: TRBV5-4; clone size: few; J gene: TRBJ2-1; D gene: TRBD1; CDR3 DNA: TGTGCCAGCAGCCGATGGGGACAGGATGAGCAGTTCTTC; CDR3 protein: CASSRWGQDEQFF
CDR3 length: 14; V gene: TRBV4-3; clone size: few; J gene: TRBJ2-7; D gene: -; CDR3 DNA: TGCGCCAGCAGCCACAGCTCAGGGGTCCGCGAGCAGTACTTC; CDR3 protein: CASSHSSGVREQYF
CDR3 length: 16; V gene: TRBV5-1; clone size: many; J gene: TRBJ1-4; D gene: TRBD1; CDR3 DNA: TGCGCCAGCAGCCCGGGACAGGCGACAACTAATGAAAAACTGTTTTTT; CDR3 protein: CASSPGQATTNEKLFF
CDR3 length: 14; V gene: TRBV7-9; clone size: few; J gene: TRBJ1-1; D gene: TRBD1; CDR3 DNA: TGTGCCAGCAGCTCGACAGGGACGAACACTGAAGCTTTCTTT; CDR3 protein: CASSSTGTNTEAFF
CDR3 length: 16; V gene: TRBV4-3; clone size: many; J gene: TRBJ2-1; D gene: -; CDR3 DNA: TGCGCCAGCAGCCAAGATCTCGGCGGGACCTACAATGAGCAGTTCTTC; CDR3 protein: CASSQDLGGTYNEQFF
CDR3 length: 13; V gene: TRBV9; clone size: few; J gene: TRBJ1-4; D gene: -; CDR3 DNA: TGTGCCAGCAGCGTGTACGGTAATGAAAAACTGTTTTTT; CDR3 protein: CASSVYGNEKLFF
CDR3 length: 12; V gene: TRBV29-1; clone size: many; J gene: TRBJ2-7; D gene: TRBD1; CDR3 DNA: TGCAGCGCAGGACAGGGTTGGTACGAGCAGTACTTC; CDR3 protein: CSAGQGWYEQYF
CDR3 length: 15; V gene: TRBV7-3; clone size: few; J gene: TRBJ2-3; D gene: TRBD2; CDR3 DNA: TGTGCCAGCAGCCAAATAGCGGGGGGGCTAGATACGCAGTATTTT; CDR3 protein: CASSQIAGGLDTQYF
CDR3 length: 17; V gene: TRBV10-3; clone size: few; J gene: TRBJ2-1; D gene: TRBD2; CDR3 DNA: TGTGCCATCAGTGAGTCGAAGCTAGCGGGAGTTGTCAATGAGCAGTTCTTC; CDR3 protein: CAISESKLAGVVNEQFF
CDR3 length: 11; V gene: TRBV20-1; clone size: -; J gene: TRBJ2-1; D gene: -; CDR3 DNA: TGCAGTGCTAGAGACAGGCGAGAGCAGTTCTTC; CDR3 protein: CSARDRREQFF
CDR3 length: 16; V gene: TRBV5-5; clone size: few; J gene: TRBJ2-3; D gene: TRBD1; CDR3 DNA: TGTGCCAGCAGCAATCGGGACAGGGGAATCACAGATACGCAGTATTTT; CDR3 protein: CASSNRDRGITDTQYF
CDR3 length: 14; V gene: TRBV2; clone size: few; J gene: TRBJ2-3; D gene: TRBD2; CDR3 DNA: TGTGCCAGCAAAGGAACTAGCGCCACAGATACGCAGTATTTT; CDR3 protein: CASKGTSATDTQYF
CDR3 length: 12; V gene: TRBV6-1; clone size: few; J gene: TRBJ1-5; D gene: -; CDR3 DNA: TGTGCCAGCAATAATCCCTATCAGCCCCAGCATTTT; CDR3 protein: CASNNPYQPQHF
CDR3 length: 13; V gene: TRBV28; clone size: few; J gene: TRBJ1-2; D gene: -; CDR3 DNA: TGTGCCAGCAGTTTAGGCTTGACTATGGGCTACACCTTC; CDR3 protein: CASSLGLTMGYTF